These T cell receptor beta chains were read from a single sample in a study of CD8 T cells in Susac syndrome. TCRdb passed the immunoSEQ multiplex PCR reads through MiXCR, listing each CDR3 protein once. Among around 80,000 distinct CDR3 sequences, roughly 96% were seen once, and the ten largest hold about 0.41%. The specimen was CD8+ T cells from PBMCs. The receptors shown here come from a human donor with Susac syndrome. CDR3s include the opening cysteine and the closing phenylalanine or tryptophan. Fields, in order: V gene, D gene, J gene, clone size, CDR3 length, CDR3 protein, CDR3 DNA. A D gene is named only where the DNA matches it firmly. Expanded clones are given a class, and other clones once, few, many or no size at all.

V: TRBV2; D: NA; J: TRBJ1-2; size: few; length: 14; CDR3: CASSEAGPVYGYTF; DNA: TGTGCCAGCAGTGAAGCGGGGCCAGTTTATGGCTACACCTTC
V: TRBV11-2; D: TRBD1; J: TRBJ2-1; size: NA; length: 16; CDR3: CASSSRLTGVTWKGFF; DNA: TGTGCCAGCAGCTCCCGACTTACAGGGGTGACTTGGAAGGGGTTCTTC
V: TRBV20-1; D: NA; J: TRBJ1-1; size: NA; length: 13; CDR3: CSARGGAFTEAFF; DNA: TGCAGTGCCAGAGGGGGGGCCTTCACTGAAGCTTTCTTT
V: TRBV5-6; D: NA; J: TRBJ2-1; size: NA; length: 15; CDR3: CASSPPGYGYNEQFF; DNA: TGTGCCAGCAGCCCGCCAGGGTATGGCTACAATGAGCAGTTCTTC
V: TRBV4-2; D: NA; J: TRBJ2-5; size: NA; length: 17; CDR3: CASSQDQGGERRETQYF; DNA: TGTGCCAGCAGCCAAGATCAGGGAGGAGAACGGCGGGAGACCCAGTACTTC
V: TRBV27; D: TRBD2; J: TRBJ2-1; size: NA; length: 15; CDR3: CASSYAGGPIYEQFF; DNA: TGTGCCAGCAGTTATGCGGGAGGGCCTATATATGAGCAGTTCTTC
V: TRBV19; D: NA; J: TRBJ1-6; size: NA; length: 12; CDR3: CASKIGNSPLHF; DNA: TGTGCCAGTAAGATCGGGAATTCACCCCTCCACTTT
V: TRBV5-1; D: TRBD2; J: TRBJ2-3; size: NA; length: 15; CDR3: CASSLVRGGTDTQYF; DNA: TGCGCCAGCAGCTTGGTTCGCGGGGGTACAGATACGCAGTATTTT
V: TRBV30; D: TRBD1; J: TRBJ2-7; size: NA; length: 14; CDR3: CAWSGGQSSYEQYF; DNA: TGTGCCTGGAGTGGGGGACAGTCATCCTACGAGCAGTACTTC
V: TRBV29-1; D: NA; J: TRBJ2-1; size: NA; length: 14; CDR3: CSVEGRGGYSEQFF; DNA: TGCAGCGTTGAGGGCAGGGGGGGTTATAGTGAGCAGTTCTTC
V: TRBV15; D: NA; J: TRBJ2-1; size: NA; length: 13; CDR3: CATSRQGSGEQFF; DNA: TGTGCCACCAGCAGACAGGGGAGCGGTGAGCAGTTCTTC
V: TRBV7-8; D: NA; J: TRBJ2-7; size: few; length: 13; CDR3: CASSRSYAYEQYF; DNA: TGTGCCAGCAGTCGAAGCTATGCCTACGAGCAGTACTTC
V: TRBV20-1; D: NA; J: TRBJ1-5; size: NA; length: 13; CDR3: CSARDKGYQPQHF; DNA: TGCAGTGCTAGAGATAAGGGATATCAGCCCCAGCATTTT
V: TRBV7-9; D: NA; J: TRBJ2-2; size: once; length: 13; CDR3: CASSRSNTGELFF; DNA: TGTGCCAGCAGTCGCTCTAACACCGGGGAGCTGTTTTTT
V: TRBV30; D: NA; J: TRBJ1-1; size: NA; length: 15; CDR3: CAWRTRPGMNTEAFF; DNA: TGTGCCTGGAGAACCCGCCCGGGGATGAACACTGAAGCTTTCTTT
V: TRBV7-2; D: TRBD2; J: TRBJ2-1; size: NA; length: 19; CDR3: CASSLISGGSPSSYNEQFF; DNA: TGTGCCAGCAGCTTAATAAGCGGGGGGTCACCGAGCTCCTACAATGAGCAGTTCTTC
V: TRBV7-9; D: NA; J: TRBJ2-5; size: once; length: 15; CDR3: CASSLGPLHGETQYF; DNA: TGTGCCAGCAGCTTAGGACCCCTTCATGGAGAGACCCAGTACTTC
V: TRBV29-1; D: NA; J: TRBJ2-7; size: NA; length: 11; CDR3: CSVGDSQEQYF; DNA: TGCAGCGTTGGGGACTCCCAAGAGCAGTACTTC
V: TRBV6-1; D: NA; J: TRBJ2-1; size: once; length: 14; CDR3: CASSDWEPTDEQFF; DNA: TGTGCCAGCAGTGACTGGGAGCCCACCGATGAGCAGTTCTTC
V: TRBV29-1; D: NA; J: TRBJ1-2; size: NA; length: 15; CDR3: CSVEGGQWGNYGYTF; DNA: TGCAGCGTTGAGGGTGGACAGTGGGGTAACTATGGCTACACCTTC
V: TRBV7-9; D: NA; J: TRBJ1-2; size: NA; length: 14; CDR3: CASHIGHKGYGYTF; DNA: TGTGCCAGCCATATCGGCCACAAGGGCTATGGCTACACCTTC
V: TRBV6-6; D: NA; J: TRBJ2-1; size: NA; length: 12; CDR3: CASSSGVNEQFF; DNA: TGTGCCTCCTCCTCGGGGGTGAATGAGCAGTTCTTC
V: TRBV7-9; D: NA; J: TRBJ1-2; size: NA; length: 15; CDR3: CASSTSGQGNYGYTF; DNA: TGTGCCAGCAGCACGAGCGGTCAGGGGAACTATGGCTACACCTTC